Following are 5 T cell receptor beta chains from one sample sequenced in a study of T cell changes during pregnancy in multiple sclerosis. Generated by immunoSEQ multiplex PCR, the TCRdb table keeps only in-frame clones and is missing some. Seen here are 61,000 or so clones, 80% to 95% observed once, and the top ten hold about 0.33%. This specimen was CD4+ T cells from peripheral blood mononuclear cells, taken before pregnancy. Every receptor here comes from a female donor with multiple sclerosis, enrolled in a pregnancy study.

The rearrangement joins TRBV5-5 to TRBJ1-1, with unresolved D. CDR3 length equals 12 residues. V gave up 2 bases and J gave up 3 bases, with 5 bases separating them. Germline values: CDR1 SGHKS, CDR2 YYEKEE (reference sequence). The CDR3 bases are TGTGCCAGCAGCTTCAGTCACACTGAAGCTTTCTTT. The encoded protein is CASSFSHTEAFF.

The V and J genes are TRBV28 and TRBJ2-7; D may be TRBD1 (5 bases). There are 13 residues in the CDR3. V was clipped by 6 bases and J by 1 base, with 10 bases between them. Germline V CDR1 and CDR2: MDHEN, SYDVKM. In DNA, the CDR3 is TGTGCCAGCAGGATCGACAGTTCCTACGAGCAGTACTTC. The encoded protein is CASRIDSSYEQYF.

The chain joins TRBV11-2 to TRBJ2-5; TRBD1 matches 9 bases. This CDR3 spans 13 amino acids. The trim removed 2 bases at V and 14 bases at J, leaving 9 bases unmatched. The germline CDR1 and CDR2 sequences are SGHAT and FQNNGV. This chain's CDR3 is CASSLMAGDRVYF. CDR3 sequence (DNA): TGTGCCAGCAGCTTAATGGCGGGGGACAGGGTTTACTTC.

In its sample, this clone was seen once. V and J are TRBV9 and TRBJ1-6; TRBD1 matches 7 bases. The CDR3 is 16 amino acids. Germline CDR1 SGDLS, CDR2 YYNGEE. The V and J ends lost 2 bases and 7 bases, in that order; junction bases with no gene match: 9. The CDR3: CASSVAQGRLNSPLHF. DNA of the CDR3: TGTGCCAGCAGCGTGGCACAGGGGCGGCTCAATTCACCCCTCCACTTT. The complete variable domain, with remaining parts taken from reference TRBV9 and TRBJ1-6, reads DSGVTQTPKHLITATGQRVTLRCSPRSGDLSVYWYQQSLDQGLQFLIQYYNGEERAKGNILERFSAQQFPDLHSELNLSSLELGDSALYFCASSVAQGRLNSPLHFGNGTRLTVT.

The rearrangement uses TRBV4-3 and TRBJ2-7, with a tentative D call TRBD1 (5 bases). V dropped 0 bases and J dropped 3 bases, with 15 bases sitting between them. Per the germline V gene, CDR1 is LGHNA and CDR2 is YSLEER. The CDR3 extends over 16 amino acids. For the CDR3, the DNA is TGCGCCAGCAGCCAAGATGAGCAGGGCCCTTACTACGAGCAGTACTTC. Its translation: CASSQDEQGPYYEQYF.